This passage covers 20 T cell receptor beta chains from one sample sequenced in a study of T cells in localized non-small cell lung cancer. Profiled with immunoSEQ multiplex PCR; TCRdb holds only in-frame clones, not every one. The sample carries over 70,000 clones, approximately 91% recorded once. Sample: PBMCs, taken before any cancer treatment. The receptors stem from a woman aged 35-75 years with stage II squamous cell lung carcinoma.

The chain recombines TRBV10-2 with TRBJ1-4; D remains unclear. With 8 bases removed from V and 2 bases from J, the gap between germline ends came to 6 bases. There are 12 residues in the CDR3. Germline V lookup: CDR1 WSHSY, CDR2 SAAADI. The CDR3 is CASRRTNEKLFF. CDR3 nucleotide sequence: TGCGCCAGCCGGCGGACTAATGAAAAACTGTTTTTT.

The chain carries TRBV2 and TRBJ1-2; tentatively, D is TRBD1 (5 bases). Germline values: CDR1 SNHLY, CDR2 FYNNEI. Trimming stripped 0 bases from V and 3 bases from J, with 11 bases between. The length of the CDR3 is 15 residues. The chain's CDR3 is CASSEAVRDDYGYTF. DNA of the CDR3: TGTGCCAGCAGTGAAGCGGTCAGGGATGACTATGGCTACACCTTC.

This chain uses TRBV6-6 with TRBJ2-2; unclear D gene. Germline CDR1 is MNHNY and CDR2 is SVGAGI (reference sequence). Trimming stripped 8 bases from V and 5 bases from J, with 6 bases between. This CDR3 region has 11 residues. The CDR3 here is CASGLTGELFF. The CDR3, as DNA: TGTGCCAGCGGGTTGACCGGGGAGCTGTTTTTT.

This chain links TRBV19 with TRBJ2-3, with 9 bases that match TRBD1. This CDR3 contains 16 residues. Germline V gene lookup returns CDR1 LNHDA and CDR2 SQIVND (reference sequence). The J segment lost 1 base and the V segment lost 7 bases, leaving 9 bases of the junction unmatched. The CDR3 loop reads CASTPRDRGGTDTQYF. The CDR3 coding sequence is TGTGCCAGTACCCCACGTGACAGGGGGGGCACAGATACGCAGTATTTT.

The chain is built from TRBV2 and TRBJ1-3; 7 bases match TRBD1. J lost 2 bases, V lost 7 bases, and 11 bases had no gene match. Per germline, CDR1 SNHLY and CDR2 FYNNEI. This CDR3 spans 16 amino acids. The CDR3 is CASILRQGGPGNTIYF. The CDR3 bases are TGTGCCAGCATTTTAAGACAGGGAGGACCTGGAAACACCATATATTTT.

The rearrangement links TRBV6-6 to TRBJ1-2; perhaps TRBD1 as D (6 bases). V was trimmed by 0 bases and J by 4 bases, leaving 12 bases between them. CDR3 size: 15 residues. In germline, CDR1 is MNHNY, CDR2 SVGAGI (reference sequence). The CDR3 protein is CASSYSRGASYGYTF. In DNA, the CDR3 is TGTGCCAGCAGTTACTCTCGGGGGGCAAGCTATGGCTACACCTTC.

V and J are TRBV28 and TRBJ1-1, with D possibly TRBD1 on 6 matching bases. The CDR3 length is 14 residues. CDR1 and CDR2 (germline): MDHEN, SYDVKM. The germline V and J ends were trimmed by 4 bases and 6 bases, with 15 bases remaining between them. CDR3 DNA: TGTGCCAGCAGTTCTTTCGGGGGGCCGGCTGAAGCTTTCTTT. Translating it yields CASSSFGGPAEAFF.

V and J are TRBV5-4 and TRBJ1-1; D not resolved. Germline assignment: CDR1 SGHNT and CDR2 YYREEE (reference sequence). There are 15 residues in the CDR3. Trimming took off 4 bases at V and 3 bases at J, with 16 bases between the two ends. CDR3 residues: CASSNSLGSDTEAFF. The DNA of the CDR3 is TGTGCCAGCAGCAACAGTTTGGGGTCGGACACTGAAGCTTTCTTT.

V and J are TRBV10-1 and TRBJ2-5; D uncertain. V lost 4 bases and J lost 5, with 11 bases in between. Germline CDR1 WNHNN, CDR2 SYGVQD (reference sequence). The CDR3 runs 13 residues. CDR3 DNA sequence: TGCGCCAGCAGTGGGTATATGGAGGAGACCCAGTACTTC. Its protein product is CASSGYMEETQYF.

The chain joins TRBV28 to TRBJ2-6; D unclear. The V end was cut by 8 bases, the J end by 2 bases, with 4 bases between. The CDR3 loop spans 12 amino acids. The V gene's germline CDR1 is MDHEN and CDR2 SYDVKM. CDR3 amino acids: CASQTGANVLTF. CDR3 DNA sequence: TGTGCCAGCCAAACTGGGGCCAACGTCCTGACTTTC.

CDR3 loop: CASSGGRLNTEAFF. The CDR3 nucleotides read TGTGCCAGCAGTGGGGGACGTCTGAACACTGAAGCTTTCTTT. J is TRBJ1-1 and V is TRBV6-1; perhaps TRBD1 as D (5 bases). Trimming took off 4 bases at V and 0 bases at J, with 9 bases between the two ends. The CDR3 is 14 amino acids. CDR1 and CDR2 (germline): MNHNS, SASEGT.

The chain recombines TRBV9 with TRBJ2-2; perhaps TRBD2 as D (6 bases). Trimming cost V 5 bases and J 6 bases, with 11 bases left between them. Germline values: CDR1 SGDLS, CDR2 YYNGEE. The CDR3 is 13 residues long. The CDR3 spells CASSTGAPGELFF. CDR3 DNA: TGTGCCAGCAGTACGGGAGCCCCCGGGGAGCTGTTTTTT.

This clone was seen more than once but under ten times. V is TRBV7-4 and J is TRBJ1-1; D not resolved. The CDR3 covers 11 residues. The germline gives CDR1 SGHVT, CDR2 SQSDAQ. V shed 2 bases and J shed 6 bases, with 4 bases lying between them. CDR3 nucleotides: TGTGCCAGCAGCTTACGGGCTGAAGCTTTCTTT. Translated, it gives CASSLRAEAFF.

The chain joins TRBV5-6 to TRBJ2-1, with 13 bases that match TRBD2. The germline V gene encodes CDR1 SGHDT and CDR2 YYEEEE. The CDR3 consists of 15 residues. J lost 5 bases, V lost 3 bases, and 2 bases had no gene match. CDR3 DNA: TGTGCCAGCAGCTATGGACTAGCGGGAGACAATGAGCAGTTCTTC. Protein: CASSYGLAGDNEQFF.

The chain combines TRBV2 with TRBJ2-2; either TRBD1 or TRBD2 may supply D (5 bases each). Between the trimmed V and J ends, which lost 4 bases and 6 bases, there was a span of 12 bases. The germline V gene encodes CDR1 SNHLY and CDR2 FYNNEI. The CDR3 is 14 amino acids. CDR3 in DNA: TGTGCCAGCAGTGCATGGGGGTTGGCCGGGGAGCTGTTTTTT. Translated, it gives CASSAWGLAGELFF.

In DNA, the CDR3 is TGTGCCAGCAGTGAAGAAGCAAGGGGGCGAGCTGAAGCTTTCTTT. This encodes CASSEEARGRAEAFF. The chain combines TRBV6-1 with TRBJ1-1; 7 bases map to TRBD1. This CDR3 is built from 15 residues. The germline V gene has CDR1 MNHNS and CDR2 SASEGT. V shed 1 base and J 6 bases; nucleotides not matched to a gene: 8.

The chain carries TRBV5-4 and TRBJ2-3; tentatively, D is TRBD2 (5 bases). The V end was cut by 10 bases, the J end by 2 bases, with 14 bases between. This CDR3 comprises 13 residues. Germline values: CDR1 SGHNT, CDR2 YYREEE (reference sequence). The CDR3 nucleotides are TGTGCCTTCGCCCGGGGAACCACAGATACGCAGTATTTT. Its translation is CAFARGTTDTQYF. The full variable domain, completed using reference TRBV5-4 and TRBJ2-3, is ETGVTQSPTHLIKTRGQQVTLRCSSQSGHNTVSWYQQALGQGPQFIFQYYREEENGRGNFPPRFSGLQFPNYSSELNVNALELDDSALYLCAFARGTTDTQYFGPGTRLTVL.

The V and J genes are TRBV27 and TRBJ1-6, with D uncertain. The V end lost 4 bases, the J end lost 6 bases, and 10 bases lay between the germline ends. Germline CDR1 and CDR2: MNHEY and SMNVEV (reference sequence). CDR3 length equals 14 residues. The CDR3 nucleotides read TGTGCCAGCAGTTCCCCTCAGCCTAATTCACCCCTCCACTTT. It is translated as CASSSPQPNSPLHF.

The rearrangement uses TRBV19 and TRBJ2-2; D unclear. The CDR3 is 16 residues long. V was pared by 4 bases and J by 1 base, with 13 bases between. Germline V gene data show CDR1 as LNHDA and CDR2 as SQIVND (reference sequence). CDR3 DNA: TGTGCCAGTAGTAGCGATTGGGGTTGGAACACCGGGGAGCTGTTTTTT. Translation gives CASSSDWGWNTGELFF.

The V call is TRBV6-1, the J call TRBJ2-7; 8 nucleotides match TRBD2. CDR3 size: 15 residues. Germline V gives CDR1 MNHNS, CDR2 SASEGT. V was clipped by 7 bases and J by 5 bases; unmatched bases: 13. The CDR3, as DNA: TGTGCCAGCAACCCACCCGGGGGGGCGCTGGACGAGCAGTACTTC. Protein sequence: CASNPPGGALDEQYF.